This entry lists 27 T cell receptor beta chains sequenced from one sample in a study of blood T cell repertoires in COVID-19. Here immunoSEQ multiplex PCR was the method, and the copy in TCRdb shows in-frame clones only, minus some. The profile shows roughly 150,000 clones, about 80% of them singletons. The material sequenced was PBMCs or T cells enriched from blood (not recorded which). These receptors all come from a woman between 45 and 60 years old who had recovered from COVID-19.

V and J are TRBV7-9 and TRBJ1-2; 8 bases are a match to TRBD1. This CDR3 spans 15 amino acids. Germline V CDR1 and CDR2: SEHNR, FQNEAQ (reference sequence). The V segment lost 3 bases and the J segment 2 bases; nucleotides outside the gene matches: 5. In nucleotides, the CDR3 is TGTGCCAGCAGCTTTCAGGGGGCGCCGAACTATGGCTACACCTTC. This gives the protein CASSFQGAPNYGYTF. The full variable domain, completed using reference TRBV7-9 and TRBJ1-2, is DTGVSQNPRHKITKRGQNVTFRCDPISEHNRLYWYRQTLGQGPEFLTYFQNEAQLEKSRLLSDRFSAERPKGSFSTLEIQRTEQGDSAMYLCASSFQGAPNYGYTFGSGTRLTVV.

The chain couples TRBV12-3 or TRBV12-4 to TRBJ1-4; no clear D gene. With 5 bases removed from V and 6 bases from J, the gap between germline ends came to 10 bases. CDR3 length: 13 residues. CDR3 protein: CASSPRSDEKLFF. Written as DNA, the CDR3 is TGTGCCAGCAGTCCCCGTAGTGATGAAAAACTGTTTTTT.

The V call is TRBV7-2, the J call TRBJ1-2, with D tentatively TRBD1 (5 bases). Trimming cost V 4 bases and J 3 bases, with 12 bases left between them. CDR3 length equals 14 residues. Germline CDR1 and CDR2: SGHTA and FQGNSA. The CDR3 DNA reads as TGTGCCAGCAGCTCTGGTGGGGGGGACTATGGCTACACCTTC. Amino acids: CASSSGGGDYGYTF.

The chain combines TRBV7-7 with TRBJ2-7; D might be TRBD1 (6 bases). The CDR3 spans 14 residues. Germline V gives CDR1 SSHAT, CDR2 FNYEAQ (reference sequence). Trimming stripped 1 base from V and 7 bases from J, with 14 bases between. The DNA for the CDR3 is TGTGCCAGCAGCTTAGGAGGGCAGGGGAGTGAGCAGTACTTC. Translating gives CASSLGGQGSEQYF.

This chain uses TRBV19 with TRBJ2-5; possible D gene TRBD1, 6 bases. Trimming stripped 3 bases from V and 4 bases from J, with 9 bases between. Germline values: CDR1 LNHDA, CDR2 SQIVND (reference sequence). This CDR3 is 13 amino acids long. The CDR3 is CASSMAGVETQYF. The CDR3 DNA follows: TGTGCCAGTAGTATGGCAGGGGTAGAGACCCAGTACTTC.

The J gene is TRBJ1-3, the V gene TRBV9; D not resolved. CDR3 length equals 15 residues. The germline V and J ends were trimmed by 0 bases and 0 bases, with 7 bases remaining between them. Germline V gene sequence: CDR1 SGDLS, CDR2 YYNGEE. The CDR3 is CASSVGGFSGNTIYF. CDR3 DNA: TGTGCCAGCAGCGTAGGTGGCTTCTCTGGAAACACCATATATTTT.

The genes are TRBV3-1 (or the pseudogene TRBV3-2) and TRBJ2-7, with D possibly TRBD1 on 5 matching bases. The CDR3 extends over 13 amino acids. The germline gives CDR1 LGHDT, CDR2 YNNKEL (reference sequence). Trimming pared 0 bases from V and 6 bases from J, leaving 9 bases between. This chain's CDR3 is CASSQDGAREQYF. Here the CDR3 DNA reads TGTGCCAGCAGCCAAGATGGGGCGCGCGAGCAGTACTTC.

This chain joins TRBV28 and TRBJ1-2; tentative D call: TRBD1 (5 bases). CDR1 MDHEN and CDR2 SYDVKM come from the germline V gene. This CDR3 is 14 amino acids long. V was shortened by 1 base and J by 5 bases, with 11 bases between the two germline ends. The CDR3 sequence is CASSLFAGQYGYTF. The CDR3, as DNA: TGTGCCAGCAGTTTATTTGCAGGGCAATATGGCTACACCTTC.

The chain carries TRBV5-4 and TRBJ2-5; 7 bases align to TRBD1. Germline values: CDR1 SGHNT, CDR2 YYREEE (reference sequence). V shed 0 bases, J shed 2 bases, and the junction held 10 bases outside the gene matches. The CDR3 is made up of 17 amino acids. Here the CDR3 DNA reads TGTGCCAGCAGCTTGGCCGACAGGGCAGATTTACAAGAGACCCAGTACTTC. Its translation is CASSLADRADLQETQYF.

The chain has TRBV10-3 and TRBJ1-4; the D gene is possibly TRBD1 (5 bases). CDR3 length equals 15 residues. Germline V lookup: CDR1 ENHRY, CDR2 SYGVKD. Trimming took off 2 bases at V and 8 bases at J, with 15 bases between the two ends. The CDR3 nucleotides read TGTGCCATCAGTGAGACAGGTATTCGGCGGGAAAAACTGTTTTTT. It yields the protein CAISETGIRREKLFF.

This clone was detected ten times or more. The V gene is TRBV28, the J gene TRBJ2-5; D may be TRBD1 (5 bases). Germline lookup yields CDR1 MDHEN and CDR2 SYDVKM. This CDR3 contains 13 residues. V was shortened by 6 bases and J by 5 bases, with 13 bases between the two germline ends. CDR3 in amino acids: CASSQQVRETQYF. The CDR3 coding sequence is TGTGCCAGCAGCCAACAGGTCCGGGAGACCCAGTACTTC. The whole variable domain, remainder taken from reference TRBV28 and TRBJ2-5, is DVKVTQSSRYLVKRTGEKVFLECVQDMDHENMFWYRQDPGLGLRLIYFSYDVKMKEKGDIPEGYSVSREKKERFSLILESASTNQTSMYLCASSQQVRETQYFGPGTRLLVL.

This clone was seen a handful of times. The J gene is TRBJ2-1, the V gene TRBV5-4, with TRBD2 matching over 8 bases. Germline V gene data show CDR1 as SGHNT and CDR2 as YYREEE (reference sequence). Losses at the gene ends were 4 bases for V and 5 bases for J; bases not matched to a gene: 8. The CDR3 is made up of 15 amino acids. The CDR3 DNA reads as TGTGCCAGCAGCCTAGGACTAGCTAGCAACAATGAGCAGTTCTTC. Its protein product is CASSLGLASNNEQFF.

The CDR3 DNA follows: TGTGCCAGCAGCCAGACAGGTTACGAGCAGTACGTC. Encoded protein: CASSQTGYEQYV. The rearrangement uses TRBV5-4 and TRBJ2-7; D perhaps matches TRBD1 (6 bases). CDR3 length equals 12 residues. V gave up 4 bases and J gave up 4 bases, with 9 bases separating them. CDR1 SGHNT and CDR2 YYREEE come from the germline V gene (reference sequence).

The V gene is TRBV28, the J gene TRBJ2-5, with D tentatively TRBD2 (6 bases). This CDR3 region has 14 residues. Trimming shortened V by 4 bases and J by 3 bases, and 12 bases separated the two germline ends. The germline CDR1 and CDR2 sequences are MDHEN and SYDVKM. CDR3 residues: CASSSPGLKETQYF. CDR3 DNA sequence: TGTGCCAGCAGTTCCCCGGGACTTAAAGAGACCCAGTACTTC.

This clone appeared a single time. The CDR3 bases are TGTGCCAGCAGCTTAGGGAGTAAAGCTTTCTTT. Residues: CASSLGSKAFF. V usage is TRBV5-6 and J usage is TRBJ1-1; unclear D gene. This CDR3 region has 11 residues. Trimming shortened V by 2 bases and J by 9 bases, and 8 bases separated the two germline ends. Germline V lookup: CDR1 SGHDT, CDR2 YYEEEE.

This chain joins TRBV19 and TRBJ2-7; D might be TRBD1 (5 bases). With 1 base removed from V and 5 bases from J, the gap between germline ends came to 12 bases. Germline V gives CDR1 LNHDA, CDR2 SQIVND (reference sequence). The CDR3 is 14 amino acids. CDR3 sequence: CASSIGEGDNEQYF. The CDR3 DNA reads TGTGCCAGTAGTATAGGGGAAGGGGATAACGAGCAGTACTTC.

The chain uses TRBV7-9 and TRBJ2-2, with D perhaps TRBD2 (5 bases). CDR1 is SEHNR, CDR2 FQNEAQ, per germline (reference sequence). Trimming cost V 3 bases and J 7 bases, with 9 bases left between them. The CDR3 length is 13 residues. The CDR3 nucleotides read TGTGCCAGCAGCTTTGACGGAGGCGGGGAGCTGTTTTTT. The encoded protein is CASSFDGGGELFF.

The chain carries TRBV2 and TRBJ2-7, with TRBD1 identical over 7 bases. The CDR3 contains 15 residues. V lost 10 bases and J lost 1; bases outside the gene matches: 13. CDR1 and CDR2 (germline): SNHLY, FYNNEI. The CDR3 sequence: CAIPSGQGESYEQYF. As DNA, the CDR3 is TGTGCCATTCCTAGTGGTCAGGGGGAATCCTACGAGCAGTACTTC.

The chain couples TRBV6-6 to TRBJ1-3; 7 bases fit TRBD1. Germline lookup yields CDR1 MNHNY and CDR2 SVGAGI (reference sequence). CDR3 length: 19 amino acids. J was trimmed by 0 bases and V by 5 bases; bases with no gene match: 16. The CDR3 DNA follows: TGTGCCAGCAGTCAGTCCCCTCGACAGGGAAGGGGCTCTGGAAACACCATATATTTT. It encodes CASSQSPRQGRGSGNTIYF.

The genes are TRBV6-5 and TRBJ1-4, with 9 positions matching TRBD1. With V trimmed by 7 bases and J by 5 bases, 5 bases remained unmatched. CDR3 length equals 14 residues. CDR1 is MNHEY, CDR2 SVGAGI, per germline. In nucleotides, the CDR3 is TGTGCCAGCATTAGCGGGACAGGGAATGAAAAACTGTTTTTT. It translates to CASISGTGNEKLFF.

This clone came up a few times. The chain recombines TRBV19 with TRBJ1-5; D ambiguous. The germline V and J ends were trimmed by 1 base and 0 bases, with 7 bases remaining between them. Looked up from germline, CDR1 is LNHDA and CDR2 is SQIVND (reference sequence). The CDR3 is made up of 15 amino acids. This chain's CDR3 is CASSIGTDSNQPQHF. DNA of the CDR3: TGTGCCAGTAGTATAGGGACTGATAGCAATCAGCCCCAGCATTTT.

The CDR3 nucleotides read TGTGCCAGCAGTGAACGACTAGCGGGGGAAGGAGAGACCCAGTACTTC. This gives the protein CASSERLAGEGETQYF. This sequence joins TRBV2 and TRBJ2-5, with 12 bases lining up with TRBD2. CDR1 and CDR2 from the germline V gene are SNHLY and FYNNEI. The CDR3 is 16 residues long. Trimming removed 2 bases from V and 4 bases from J; junction bases left unmatched: 5.

This chain uses TRBV3-1 (or the pseudogene TRBV3-2) with TRBJ2-6; D not certain. CDR3 length equals 14 residues. The ends were cut back, 8 bases at V and 3 bases at J, with 11 bases in the middle. Looked up from germline, CDR1 is LGHDT and CDR2 is YNNKEL (reference sequence). The CDR3 here is CASGDSGGANVLTF. Written as DNA, the CDR3 is TGTGCCAGCGGCGACTCGGGTGGGGCCAACGTCCTGACTTTC.

V and J are TRBV30 and TRBJ1-2; D unclear. This CDR3 is 14 amino acids long. From germline, CDR1 is GTSNPN and CDR2 SVGIG (reference sequence). V shed 8 bases and J shed 1 base, with 17 bases lying between them. DNA of the CDR3: TGTGCCAGCCCAAGAGCGTCCGATAACTATGGCTACACCTTC. Amino acid sequence: CASPRASDNYGYTF.

The genes are TRBV24-1 and TRBJ2-3; D remains unclear. Looked up from germline, CDR1 is KGHDR and CDR2 is SFDVKD. The CDR3 has 17 residues. Trimming removed 1 base from V and 0 bases from J, with 13 bases in between. The CDR3 sequence: CATSDLGTAYSTDTQYF. In DNA form, the CDR3 reads TGTGCCACCAGTGATTTAGGAACAGCCTACAGCACAGATACGCAGTATTTT.

This clone was detected once. V is TRBV4-2 and J is TRBJ2-4; 13 bases agree with TRBD2. Germline trimming cut 4 bases from V and 8 bases from J; bases unmatched to any gene: 5. CDR3 length: 15 residues. Germline-derived CDR1 and CDR2 are LGHNA and YNFKEQ. In DNA, the CDR3 is TGTGCCAGCAGCCCAACTGGGACTAGCGGGGACATTCAGTACTTC. Translated, it gives CASSPTGTSGDIQYF.

There are many counts of this clone. Other DNA variants within this sample encode the same CDR3. V usage is TRBV7-9 and J usage is TRBJ2-1; 9 bases are a match to TRBD2. After removal of 0 bases from V and 1 base from J, the junction contained 1 base not matched to a gene. Germline loops: CDR1 SEHNR, CDR2 FQNEAQ (reference sequence). The CDR3 runs 16 residues. This CDR3 is CASSLALAGSYNEQFF. Here the CDR3 DNA reads TGTGCCAGCAGCTTAGCCCTAGCGGGGTCCTACAATGAGCAGTTCTTC.